A single sample gave rise to the 29 T cell receptor beta chains below, sequenced in a study of T cell responses to AZD1222 COVID-19 vaccine. Sequencing was performed with immunoSEQ multiplex PCR; in TCRdb, only in-frame clones are kept and a portion is missing. The sample holds 95,000 to 150,000 clones; about nine tenths are singletons and the top ten take 4% to 5.5%. This specimen was peripheral blood, taken on day 0 of AZD1222 vaccination. These TCRs come from an adult in good health.

The chain uses TRBV24-1 and TRBJ2-3, with unresolved D. CDR3 length equals 12 residues. V was cut by 4 bases and J by 2 bases, with 3 bases left in between. Germline V lookup: CDR1 KGHDR, CDR2 SFDVKD. Here the CDR3 reads CATSDTTDTQYF. The CDR3 DNA is TGTGCCACCAGTGACACCACAGATACGCAGTATTTT.

This chain connects TRBV25-1 to TRBJ2-7; D possibly corresponds to TRBD2 (6 bases). Germline-derived CDR1 and CDR2 are MGHDK and SYGVNS. The ends were cut back, 7 bases at V and 2 bases at J, with 27 bases in the middle. The CDR3 is made up of 18 amino acids. The CDR3 DNA reads TGTGCCAGCACTCCCATGGGAGGTGGCTTGGGGGTTACCTACGAGCAGTACTTC. Protein: CASTPMGGGLGVTYEQYF.

This chain uses TRBV7-8 with TRBJ1-1; D is possibly TRBD1 (5 bases). Per germline, CDR1 SGHVS and CDR2 FQNEAQ. The V end lost 0 bases, the J end lost 6 bases, and 11 bases lay between the germline ends. The CDR3 is made up of 14 amino acids. Written as DNA, the CDR3 is TGTGCCAGCAGCTTAGCGCCCAGGGAGGCTGAAGCTTTCTTT. This sequence encodes CASSLAPREAEAFF. Variable domain in full (rest from reference TRBV7-8 and TRBJ1-1): GAGVSQSPRYKVAKRGQDVALRCDPISGHVSLFWYQQALGQGPEFLTYFQNEAQLDKSGLPSDRFFAERPEGSVSTLKIQRTQQEDSAVYLCASSLAPREAEAFFGQGTRLTVV.

This clone has ten or more counts. The V call is TRBV27, the J call TRBJ1-5; 8 bases agree with TRBD1. V shed 4 bases, J shed 7 bases, and the junction held 6 bases outside the gene matches. Germline V gene sequence: CDR1 MNHEY, CDR2 SMNVEV (reference sequence). This CDR3 has 14 residues. CDR3 amino acids: CASSSGQGWQPQHF. The CDR3 DNA reads TGTGCCAGCAGTTCTGGACAGGGATGGCAGCCCCAGCATTTT.

The V and J genes are TRBV18 and TRBJ2-7, with 8 bases lining up with TRBD1. Per germline, CDR1 KGHSH and CDR2 LQKENI. Trimming took 3 bases from V and 5 from J; bases not matched to a gene: 0. CDR3 length equals 12 residues. This CDR3 reads CASSPTGDEQYF. CDR3 DNA sequence: TGTGCCAGCTCACCGACAGGGGACGAGCAGTACTTC.

The rearrangement joins TRBV4-1 to TRBJ2-7; no firm D call. Trimming stripped 1 base from V and 3 bases from J, with 10 bases between. Germline CDR1 reads MGHRA; CDR2 reads YSYEKL. This CDR3 is 14 amino acids long. The CDR3 sequence is CASSQVLGLYEQYF. CDR3 nucleotide sequence: TGCGCCAGCAGCCAAGTTCTTGGGCTCTACGAGCAGTACTTC.

V usage is TRBV4-1 and J usage is TRBJ2-1, with 8 bases fitting TRBD1. The CDR3 loop spans 15 amino acids. CDR1 and CDR2 (germline): MGHRA, YSYEKL. Trimming removed 4 bases from V and 7 bases from J; junction bases left unmatched: 9. CDR3 in DNA: TGCGCCAGCAGCCTCGGAGACAGGGGTGAGAATGAGCAGTTCTTC. Translation: CASSLGDRGENEQFF.

This clone was recorded once. This chain uses TRBV9 with TRBJ1-5, with 10 bases that match TRBD1. CDR3 length equals 15 residues. The V segment lost 4 bases and the J segment 4 bases; nucleotides outside the gene matches: 5. Germline-derived CDR1 and CDR2 are SGDLS and YYNGEE. CDR3 bases: TGTGCCAGCAGCCCCGGACAGGGGGGGAATCAGCCCCAGCATTTT. It specifies CASSPGQGGNQPQHF. The variable domain in full, with the rest retrieved from reference TRBV9 and TRBJ1-5, is DSGVTQTPKHLITATGQRVTLRCSPRSGDLSVYWYQQSLDQGLQFLIQYYNGEERAKGNILERFSAQQFPDLHSELNLSSLELGDSALYFCASSPGQGGNQPQHFGDGTRLSIL.

This chain connects TRBV24-1 to TRBJ2-3, with unresolved D. This CDR3 contains 16 residues. V dropped 1 base and J dropped 1 base, with 11 bases sitting between them. The germline V gene encodes CDR1 KGHDR and CDR2 SFDVKD. The CDR3, as DNA: TGTGCCACCAGTGATTTAGCCGCTCAGGGCACAGATACGCAGTATTTT. Translating gives CATSDLAAQGTDTQYF.

V usage is TRBV15 and J usage is TRBJ1-2; D unclear. V was cut by 1 base and J by 0 bases, with 6 bases left in between. Germline V gene data show CDR1 as LNHNV and CDR2 as YYDKDF (reference sequence). The CDR3 runs to 14 residues. The CDR3 region is CATSRVGSNYGYTF. The DNA for the CDR3 is TGTGCCACCAGCAGAGTTGGGTCTAACTATGGCTACACCTTC.

The V gene is TRBV4-1, the J gene TRBJ2-7; TRBD1 might be the D (5 bases). In germline, CDR1 is MGHRA, CDR2 YSYEKL. The CDR3 has 14 residues. The V and J ends lost 2 bases and 2 bases respectively, with 10 bases between them. The CDR3 sequence: CASSQLAGTYEQYF. The CDR3 DNA is TGCGCCAGCAGCCAACTTGCAGGGACCTACGAGCAGTACTTC.

The chain uses TRBV30 and TRBJ2-3, with TRBD2 matching 12 bases. This CDR3 is 15 amino acids long. J gave up 2 bases and V 7 bases, and 7 bases lay outside the gene matches. CDR1 GTSNPN and CDR2 SVGIG come from the germline V gene (reference sequence). Written as DNA, the CDR3 is TGTGCCTATTCCCTAGCGGGAGGGACCACAGATACGCAGTATTTT. It translates to CAYSLAGGTTDTQYF.

This clone was counted only a few times. The chain joins TRBV5-5 to TRBJ1-3, with D tentatively TRBD1 (6 bases). V was cut by 5 bases and J by 0 bases, with 12 bases left in between. Looked up from germline, CDR1 is SGHKS and CDR2 is YYEKEE (reference sequence). This CDR3 comprises 15 residues. The CDR3 region is CASSGDIASGNTIYF. The CDR3 DNA is TGTGCCAGCAGTGGGGACATCGCCTCTGGAAACACCATATATTTT.

A single count supports this clone. This sequence joins TRBV24-1 and TRBJ2-5, with a tentative D call TRBD1 (6 bases). Germline V gives CDR1 KGHDR, CDR2 SFDVKD. The CDR3 spans 14 residues. Trimming shortened V by 3 bases and J by 1 base, and 8 bases separated the two germline ends. Here the CDR3 DNA reads TGTGCCACCAGTGATACGGACAGCCAAGAGACCCAGTACTTC. Residues: CATSDTDSQETQYF.

V usage is TRBV12-3 or TRBV12-4 and J usage is TRBJ1-2; no clear D gene. V was cut by 6 bases and J by 6 bases, with 14 bases left in between. This CDR3 is built from 13 residues. In nucleotides, the CDR3 is TGTGCCAGCAGGTCTGGGCGGGAGGATGGCTACACCTTC. Protein: CASRSGREDGYTF.

This chain uses TRBV11-3 with TRBJ2-7; the D is unclear. The CDR3 consists of 13 residues. CDR1 is SGHNT and CDR2 is YENEEA in the germline V gene. V was clipped by 1 base and J by 2 bases, with 6 bases between them. The CDR3 DNA follows: TGTGCCAGCAGCTTAGGTTGGGCCTACGAGCAGTACTTC. This sequence encodes CASSLGWAYEQYF.

This clone was detected a few times. The J gene is TRBJ1-2, the V gene TRBV12-3 or TRBV12-4, with D possibly being TRBD1 (6 bases). V was pared by 4 bases and J by 2 bases, with 8 bases between. The CDR3 is made up of 13 amino acids. CDR3 nucleotide sequence: TGTGCCAGCAGTTCCGGACAGAACTATGGCTACACCTTC. It yields the protein CASSSGQNYGYTF.

The chain is built from TRBV18 and TRBJ1-1; D is unresolved. Germline V CDR1 and CDR2: KGHSH, LQKENI. The CDR3 runs to 13 residues. V dropped 1 base and J dropped 10 bases, with 13 bases sitting between them. The CDR3 is CASSPRTQDVAFF. CDR3 coding DNA: TGTGCCAGCTCACCACGTACCCAGGACGTAGCTTTCTTT.

This clone has a single count. This chain links TRBV2 with TRBJ1-3; D gene uncertain. V was cut by 4 bases and J by 1 base, with 11 bases left in between. This CDR3 is built from 15 residues. From germline, CDR1 is SNHLY and CDR2 FYNNEI. The CDR3 loop reads CASSVGRLSGNTIYF. DNA for the CDR3: TGTGCCAGCAGTGTGGGCCGCCTTTCTGGAAACACCATATATTTT.

This chain links TRBV7-9 with TRBJ1-5; TRBD1 agrees at 11 bases. CDR3 length equals 15 residues. Per the germline V gene, CDR1 is SEHNR and CDR2 is FQNEAQ (reference sequence). V trimming: 5 bases; J trimming: 5 bases; junction bases outside the gene matches: 5. This CDR3 reads CASSIGTGGYQPQHF. CDR3 nucleotide sequence: TGTGCCAGCAGCATTGGGACAGGGGGATATCAGCCCCAGCATTTT.

The J gene is TRBJ1-1, the V gene TRBV29-1; 12 nucleotides agree with TRBD1. Unmatched junction bases numbered 6, after V lost 6 bases and J lost 7 bases. CDR3 length: 13 residues. Germline V gene data show CDR1 as SQVTM and CDR2 as ANQGSEA. Here the CDR3 reads CSVKGQGAGEAFF. Written as DNA, the CDR3 is TGCAGCGTGAAGGGACAGGGGGCTGGTGAAGCTTTCTTT.

The chain joins TRBV5-1 to TRBJ1-4; D perhaps matches TRBD1 (6 bases). Germline V lookup: CDR1 SGHRS, CDR2 YFSETQ. Trimming removed 4 bases at V and 2 bases at J, with 18 bases between. The length of the CDR3 is 17 residues. The CDR3 spells CASSRQALGATNEKLFF. The DNA of the CDR3 is TGCGCCAGCAGCCGACAGGCCCTAGGGGCCACTAATGAAAAACTGTTTTTT.

The CDR3 here is CSARDRADLWQYF. CDR3 sequence (DNA): TGCAGCGCCCGGGACAGGGCCGACCTCTGGCAGTACTTC. The V call is TRBV29-1, the J call TRBJ2-7, with 9 bases lining up with TRBD1. With V trimmed by 7 bases and J by 9 bases, 13 bases remained unmatched. Germline V gene data show CDR1 as SQVTM and CDR2 as ANQGSEA. The CDR3 is 13 amino acids.

The rearrangement links TRBV27 to TRBJ2-1; D unresolved. The V gene's germline CDR1 is MNHEY and CDR2 SMNVEV (reference sequence). V was clipped by 2 bases and J by 6 bases, with 8 bases between them. The CDR3 has 13 residues. The CDR3 loop is CASSLLPANEQFF. Here the CDR3 DNA reads TGTGCCAGCAGTTTACTCCCCGCCAATGAGCAGTTCTTC.

This clone appeared once. The V gene is TRBV13, the J gene TRBJ1-1, with TRBD1 matching 9 bases. V trimming: 5 bases; J trimming: 5 bases; junction bases outside the gene matches: 6. This CDR3 comprises 14 residues. Germline V gives CDR1 PRHDT, CDR2 FYEKMQ (reference sequence). DNA of the CDR3: TGTGCCAGCAGCACCGGGACAGGGAGGACTGAAGCTTTCTTT. It encodes CASSTGTGRTEAFF.

Here the CDR3 DNA reads TGTGCCATCAGTGAGTCAACAGGGGGCCACACTGAAGCTTTCTTT. The encoded protein is CAISESTGGHTEAFF. The V and J genes are TRBV10-3 and TRBJ1-1; 9 bases map to TRBD1. The V gene's germline CDR1 is ENHRY and CDR2 SYGVKD. V lost 0 bases and J lost 3; bases outside the gene matches: 2. CDR3 length equals 15 residues.

This clone was found once. The chain recombines TRBV7-8 with TRBJ1-1; the D gene is possibly TRBD1 (5 bases). This CDR3 has 15 residues. V lost 4 bases to trimming and J lost 0 bases, with 12 bases between them. Germline lookup yields CDR1 SGHVS and CDR2 FQNEAQ. CDR3 nucleotide sequence: TGTGCCAGCAGCTCATCAGGGTTGATGAACACTGAAGCTTTCTTT. It specifies CASSSSGLMNTEAFF.

J is TRBJ1-2 and V is TRBV19; perhaps TRBD1 as D (5 bases). Between the trimmed V and J ends, which lost 5 bases and 3 bases, there was a span of 13 bases. This CDR3 region has 14 residues. The V gene's germline CDR1 is LNHDA and CDR2 SQIVND (reference sequence). The CDR3 loop reads CASSGGDRYYGYTF. The CDR3 nucleotides read TGTGCCAGTAGTGGGGGGGACCGCTACTATGGCTACACCTTC.

This chain links TRBV18 with TRBJ2-7, with D perhaps matching TRBD2 (6 bases). Deletions cut 2 bases from V and 6 bases from J, with 11 bases between. Germline values: CDR1 KGHSH, CDR2 LQKENI. The CDR3 covers 13 residues. The CDR3 DNA follows: TGTGCCAGCTCACCAGGGACTGGGTTCGAGCAGTACTTC. This encodes CASSPGTGFEQYF.